The clone carrying this TCR beta chain has a handful of counts. Its target is not known. This sample was taken from a study of blood T cells in healthy people across ages. Study-wide results and caveats: Per-million-T-cell TCR beta diversity fell roughly linearly with age. CMV infection status of these donors was not known.

CDR3 length: 13 residues. The ends were cut back, 5 bases at V and 2 bases at J, with 10 bases in the middle. Germline V CDR1 and CDR2: SEHNR, FQNEAQ (reference sequence). Then a second PCR, running roughly 7 to 12 cycles, was carried out with a sample-barcoded 5' primer and a J-beta primer mix. From the 5' RACE reads, TCRdb called clonotypes with MiXCR, one entry per CDR3 protein. This table holds 1.2 million to 1.5 million distinct CDR3 sequences, about 40% found once. The clonotype originates from a woman between 18 and 29 years old in good health. The chain uses TRBV7-9 and TRBJ2-7, with D hard to call. Sequencing used blood. DNA of the CDR3: TGTGCCAGCAGCCGAGCGTACCCCTACGAGCAGTACTTC. This encodes CASSRAYPYEQYF.